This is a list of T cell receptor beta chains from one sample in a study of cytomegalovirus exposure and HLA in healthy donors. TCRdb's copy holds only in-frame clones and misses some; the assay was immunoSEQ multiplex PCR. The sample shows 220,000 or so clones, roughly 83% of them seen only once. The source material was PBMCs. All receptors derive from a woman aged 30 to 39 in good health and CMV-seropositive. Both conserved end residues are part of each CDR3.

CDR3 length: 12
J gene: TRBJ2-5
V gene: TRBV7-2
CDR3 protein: CASSLVAETQYF

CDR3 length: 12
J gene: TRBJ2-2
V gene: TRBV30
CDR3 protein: CAFLGSPGELFF

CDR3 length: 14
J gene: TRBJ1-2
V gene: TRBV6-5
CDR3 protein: CASSYSKQADGYTF

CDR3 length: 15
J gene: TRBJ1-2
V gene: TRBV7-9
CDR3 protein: CASSLEAGVNYGYTF

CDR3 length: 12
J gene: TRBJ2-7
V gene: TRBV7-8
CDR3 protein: CASSQDINEQYF

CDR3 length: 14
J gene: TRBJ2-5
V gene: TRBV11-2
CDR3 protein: CASSFGPAEETQYF

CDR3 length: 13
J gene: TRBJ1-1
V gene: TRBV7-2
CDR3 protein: CASSLGGTAEAFF

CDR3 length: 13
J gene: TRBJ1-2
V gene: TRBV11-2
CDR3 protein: CASSRLVLYGYTF

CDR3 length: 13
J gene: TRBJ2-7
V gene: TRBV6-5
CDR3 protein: CATYKGGLYEQYF

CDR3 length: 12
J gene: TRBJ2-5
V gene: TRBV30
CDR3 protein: CAWSESMQTQYF

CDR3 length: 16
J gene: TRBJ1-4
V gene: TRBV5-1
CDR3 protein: CASSLGEMGGGEKLFF

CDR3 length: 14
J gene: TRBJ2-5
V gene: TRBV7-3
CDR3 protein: CASSLGSLQETQYF

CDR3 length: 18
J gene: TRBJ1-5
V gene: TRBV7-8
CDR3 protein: CASSFSGFRGQGTQPQHF

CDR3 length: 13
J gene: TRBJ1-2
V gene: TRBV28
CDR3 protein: CASSLTRSYGYTF

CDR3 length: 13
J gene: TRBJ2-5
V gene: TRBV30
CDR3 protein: CAWSADRGETQYF

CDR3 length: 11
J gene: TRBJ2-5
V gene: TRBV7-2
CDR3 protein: CASSSRETQYF

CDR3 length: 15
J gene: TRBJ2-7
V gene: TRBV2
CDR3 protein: CASSAVRQGTNEQYF

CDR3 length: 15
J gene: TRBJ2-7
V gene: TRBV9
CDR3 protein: CASSVDAGTPYEQYF

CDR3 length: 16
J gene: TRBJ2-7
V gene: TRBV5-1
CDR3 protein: CASSLSGTGVGYEQYF

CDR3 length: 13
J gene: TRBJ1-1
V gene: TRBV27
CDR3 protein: CASSPAGNTEAFF

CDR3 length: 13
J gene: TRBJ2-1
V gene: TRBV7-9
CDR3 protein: CASSFETDGEQFF

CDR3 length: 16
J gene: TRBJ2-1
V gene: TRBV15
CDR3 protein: CATSRVGRLPGNEQFF

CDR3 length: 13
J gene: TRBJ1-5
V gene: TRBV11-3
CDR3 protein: CASSPEGGQPQHF

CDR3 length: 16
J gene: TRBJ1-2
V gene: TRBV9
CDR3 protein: CASSLRGDRGGYGYTF

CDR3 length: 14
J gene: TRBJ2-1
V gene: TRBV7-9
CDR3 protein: CASSPLAYHNEQFF

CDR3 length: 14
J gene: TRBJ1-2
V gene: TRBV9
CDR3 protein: CASSTPGQGNGYTF

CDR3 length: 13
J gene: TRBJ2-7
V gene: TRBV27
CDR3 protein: CASKPGHHYEQYF

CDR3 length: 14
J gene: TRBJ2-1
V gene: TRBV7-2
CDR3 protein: CASSLALADNEQFF

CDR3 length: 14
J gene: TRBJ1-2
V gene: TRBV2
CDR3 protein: CASSEQGPGYGYTF

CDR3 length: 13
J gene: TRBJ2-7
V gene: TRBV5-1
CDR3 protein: CATSRDRGYEQYF

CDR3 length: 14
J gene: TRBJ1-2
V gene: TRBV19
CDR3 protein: CASSREGQTYGYTF

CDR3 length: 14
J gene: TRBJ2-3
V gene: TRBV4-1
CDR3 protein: CASSQPRGTDTQYF

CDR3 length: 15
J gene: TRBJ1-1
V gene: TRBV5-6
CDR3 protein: CASTYKDRGNTEAFF

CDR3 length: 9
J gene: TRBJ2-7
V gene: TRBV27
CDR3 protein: CASTSEQYF

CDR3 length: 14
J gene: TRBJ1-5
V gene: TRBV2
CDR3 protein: CASSQTGSNQPQHF

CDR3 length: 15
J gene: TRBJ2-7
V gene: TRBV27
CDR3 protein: CASSLSTGGAYEQYF

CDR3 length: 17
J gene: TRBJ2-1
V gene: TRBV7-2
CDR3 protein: CASSLARYRGRNNEQFF

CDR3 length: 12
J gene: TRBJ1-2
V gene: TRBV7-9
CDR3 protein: CASSLGGYGYTF

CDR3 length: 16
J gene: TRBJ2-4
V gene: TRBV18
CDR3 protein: CASSSTGDLAKNIQYF

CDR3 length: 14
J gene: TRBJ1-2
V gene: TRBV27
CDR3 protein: CASTFTNNPNGYTF

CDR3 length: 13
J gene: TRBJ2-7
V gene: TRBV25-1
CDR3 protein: CASIGSVAYEQYF

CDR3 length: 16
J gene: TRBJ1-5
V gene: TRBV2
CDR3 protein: CASSGDGGIISAAQHF

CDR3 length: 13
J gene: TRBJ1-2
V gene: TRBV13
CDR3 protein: CASSRRGADGYTF

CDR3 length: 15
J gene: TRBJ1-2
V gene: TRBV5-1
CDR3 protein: CASSLDMGTNYGYTF

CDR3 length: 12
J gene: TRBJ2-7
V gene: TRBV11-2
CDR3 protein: CASSLGLSEQYF

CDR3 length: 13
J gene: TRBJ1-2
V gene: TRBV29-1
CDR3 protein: CSVARGDGYGYTF

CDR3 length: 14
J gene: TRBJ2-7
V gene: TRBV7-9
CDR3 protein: CASGWGGASYEQYF

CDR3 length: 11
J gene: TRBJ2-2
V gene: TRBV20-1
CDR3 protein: CSAQLAGGSLF

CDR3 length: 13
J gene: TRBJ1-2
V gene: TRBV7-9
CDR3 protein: CASSSLLNYGYTF

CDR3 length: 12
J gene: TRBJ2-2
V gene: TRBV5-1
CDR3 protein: CATPTDTGELFF